One and the same sample provided the 31 T cell receptor beta chains below, sequenced in a study of glioma-infiltrating T cells. Amplification of TCR alpha and beta CDR3 regions from RNA used iRepertoire nested multiplex PCR. TCRdb used MiXCR to reprocess the multiplex PCR reads, holding one entry per CDR3 protein. The sample lists about 400,000 distinct CDR3 sequences; around 45% were seen once. Specimen: glioma tissue, nonneoplastic brain tissue, or PBMCs (not recorded which). These receptors all come from a human donor with low-grade glioma or glioblastoma, undergoing nonglioma brain surgery, or in good health (not recorded which).

The genes are TRBV7-9 and TRBJ1-2, with TRBD1 matching over 7 bases. This CDR3 is built from 17 residues. Looked up from germline, CDR1 is SEHNR and CDR2 is FQNEAQ (reference sequence). Trimming removed 5 bases from V and 3 bases from J; junction bases left unmatched: 15. DNA for the CDR3: TGTGCCAGCAGCGAAACACCCGGGACAGAAGACTACTATGGCTACACCTTC. It yields the protein CASSETPGTEDYYGYTF.

V gene TRBV11-1 combines with J gene TRBJ2-7, with 7 bases that match TRBD2. CDR3 size: 15 residues. Germline loops: CDR1 SGHAT, CDR2 FQDESV (reference sequence). With V trimmed by 6 bases and J by 3 bases, 11 bases remained unmatched. The CDR3 DNA reads TGTGCCAGCAGACTAGCGTCGGGTTATCTCTACGAGCAGTACTTC. This sequence encodes CASRLASGYLYEQYF.

This chain uses TRBV6-2 or TRBV6-3 with TRBJ2-5, with D unclear. The germline V gene has CDR1 MNHEY and CDR2 SVGEGT. The V end was cut by 4 bases, the J end by 11 bases, with 17 bases between. The CDR3 consists of 13 residues. CDR3: CASSLTNYSEQYF. CDR3 coding DNA: TGTGCCAGCAGTTTGACAAATTACAGTGAGCAGTACTTC.

The chain has TRBV24-1 and TRBJ2-7; 10 bases align to TRBD1. The J segment lost 5 bases and the V segment lost 9 bases, leaving 9 bases of the junction unmatched. There are 14 residues in the CDR3. Germline lookup yields CDR1 KGHDR and CDR2 SFDVKD. The CDR3 nucleotides are TGTGCCACCTCAGAGCGGACAGGGGGACACGAGCAGTACTTC. Its protein product is CATSERTGGHEQYF.

The chain recombines TRBV20-1 with TRBJ2-7, with 9 nucleotides matching TRBD2. CDR3 size: 15 residues. With 1 base clipped from V and 2 bases from J, the junction kept 6 bases outside the gene matches. CDR1 and CDR2 from the germline V gene are DFQATT and SNEGSKA (reference sequence). The DNA of the CDR3 is TGCAGTGCTAGAGTAGCGGGAGTTGTCCCCTACGAGCAGTACTTC. Encoded protein: CSARVAGVVPYEQYF.

This clonotype has a handful of counts. This chain joins TRBV15 and TRBJ1-5; 9 bases match TRBD1. The CDR3 consists of 19 residues. The J segment lost 0 bases and the V segment lost 3 bases, leaving 12 bases of the junction unmatched. Germline V lookup: CDR1 LNHNV, CDR2 YYDKDF (reference sequence). CDR3 residues: CATSRVGDRGRLSNQPQHF. The CDR3 DNA reads TGTGCCACCAGCAGGGTCGGCGACAGGGGGAGACTTAGCAATCAGCCCCAGCATTTT.

This clonotype was counted ten times or more. The chain joins TRBV28 to TRBJ1-6; 9 bases match TRBD1. CDR1 MDHEN and CDR2 SYDVKM come from the germline V gene. Trimming cost V 6 bases and J 7 bases; bases outside gene matches: 4. This CDR3 spans 14 amino acids. The CDR3 sequence is CASSLGQGNSPLHF. The CDR3 region has the DNA TGTGCCAGCAGCTTAGGACAGGGGAATTCACCCCTCCACTTT.

The chain is built from TRBV7-9 and TRBJ2-7, with 15 positions matching TRBD2. Germline V gene sequence: CDR1 SEHNR, CDR2 FQNEAQ (reference sequence). Trimming at V came to 6 bases and at J to 5 bases, leaving 14 bases not matched to a gene. The CDR3 has 18 residues. CDR3 residues: CASRPGLAGGRGSHEQYF. CDR3 bases: TGTGCCAGCAGACCGGGACTAGCGGGAGGTAGGGGGTCTCACGAGCAGTACTTC.

Points on this clonotype: This may stem from a read error, because a much larger clone lies one nucleotide away. The V call is TRBV20-1, the J call TRBJ2-5, with D maybe TRBD2 (5 bases). Germline V gene lookup returns CDR1 DFQATT and CDR2 SNEGSKA (reference sequence). CDR3 length: 13 residues. The CDR3 loop is CTAPSLGGETQYF. In DNA form, the CDR3 reads TGCACTGCTCCTTCACTAGGAGGAGAGACCCAGTACTTC.

This clonotype was counted between two and nine times. V gene TRBV4-3 combines with J gene TRBJ2-7, with a tentative D call TRBD1 (5 bases). The ends were cut back, 1 base at V and 0 bases at J, with 16 bases in the middle. There are 17 residues in the CDR3. In germline, CDR1 is LGHNA, CDR2 YSLEER. The DNA for the CDR3 is TGCGCCAGCAGCCAAGGGATTTCAGGGCTGAGCTCCTACGAGCAGTACTTC. This encodes CASSQGISGLSSYEQYF.

This clonotype was observed a few times. CDR3 in amino acids: CALRPLGNNEQFF. In nucleotides, the CDR3 is TGTGCCCTCAGACCGCTGGGGAACAATGAGCAGTTCTTC. This rearrangement joins TRBV28 to TRBJ2-1; D call uncertain. CDR3 length: 13 residues. The germline gives CDR1 MDHEN, CDR2 SYDVKM. V was trimmed by 11 bases and J by 5 bases, leaving 16 bases between them.

The chain combines TRBV5-6 with TRBJ1-2; D not certain. This CDR3 region has 14 residues. With 0 bases removed from V and 3 bases from J, the gap between germline ends came to 9 bases. The germline V gene encodes CDR1 SGHDT and CDR2 YYEEEE. CDR3 loop: CASSLGQSHYGYTF. The CDR3 nucleotides are TGTGCCAGCAGCTTGGGGCAGAGCCACTATGGCTACACCTTC.

The rearrangement joins TRBV28 to TRBJ1-2; D unclear. The CDR3 consists of 13 residues. Germline CDR1 is MDHEN and CDR2 is SYDVKM. The ends were cut back, 8 bases at V and 5 bases at J, with 15 bases in the middle. The CDR3 spells CASGHPSDYGYTF. The CDR3 DNA reads as TGTGCCAGCGGCCACCCCTCTGATTATGGCTACACCTTC.

This clonotype was detected only a few times. The chain employs TRBV10-3 and TRBJ1-2; D call uncertain. The CDR3 has 12 amino acids. The V and J ends lost 6 bases and 6 bases respectively, with 11 bases between them. Germline loops: CDR1 ENHRY, CDR2 SYGVKD. CDR3 coding DNA: TGTGCCATCAGCTACACTTTGGATGGCTACACCTTC. Its protein is CAISYTLDGYTF.

A few counts support this clonotype. This chain joins TRBV27 and TRBJ2-7; D gene ambiguous. V was shortened by 1 base and J by 2 bases, with 12 bases between the two germline ends. CDR1 and CDR2 (germline): MNHEY, SMNVEV (reference sequence). CDR3 size: 15 residues. The CDR3 DNA reads as TGTGCCAGCAGTTTATTGGGCGGCTTCGCCTACGAGCAGTACTTC. Its translation is CASSLLGGFAYEQYF.

With regard to this clonotype: One base away lies a much larger clone, so this may be a sequencing read error. The chain joins TRBV27 to TRBJ2-1; tentative D call: TRBD2 (5 bases). Germline-derived CDR1 and CDR2 are MNHEY and SMNVEV (reference sequence). The CDR3 length is 14 residues. The CDR3 nucleotides are TGTGCCAGCGGTTTTACTAGTTCCTACAATGAGCAGTTCTTC. Protein product: CASGFTSSYNEQFF.

This clonotype came up a few times. This may arise from a read error, as a much more abundant clone is one base away. DNA of the CDR3: TGTGTCCCCACTAGCGGGAGAATGGATACGCAGTATTTT. Protein sequence: CVPTSGRMDTQYF. This chain connects TRBV12-3 or TRBV12-4 to TRBJ2-3; 11 nucleotides align to TRBD2. The CDR3 sequence is 13 residues long.

The chain has TRBV28 and TRBJ2-7; D perhaps matches TRBD1 (5 bases). From germline, CDR1 is MDHEN and CDR2 SYDVKM. Trimming took 8 bases from V and 3 from J, leaving 14 bases between them. The CDR3 loop spans 13 amino acids. Here the CDR3 reads CASHPAGLYEQYF. In DNA form, the CDR3 reads TGTGCCAGCCATCCGGCAGGGCTCTACGAGCAGTACTTC. The variable domain in full, with the rest retrieved from reference TRBV28 and TRBJ2-7, is DVKVTQSSRYLVKRTGEKVFLECVQDMDHENMFWYRQDPGLGLRLIYFSYDVKMKEKGDIPEGYSVSREKKERFSLILESASTNQTSMYLCASHPAGLYEQYFGPGTRLTVT.

This clonotype was counted at least ten times. The chain recombines TRBV6-1 with TRBJ2-7; possibly TRBD1 for D (5 bases). This CDR3 comprises 13 residues. Deletions cut 7 bases from V and 2 bases from J, with 12 bases between. CDR1 is MNHNS, CDR2 SASEGT, per germline. This CDR3 reads CASKDTGTYEQYF. The DNA for the CDR3 is TGTGCCAGCAAGGACACCGGCACCTACGAGCAGTACTTC.

This chain joins TRBV4-1 and TRBJ1-1, with 9 nucleotides matching TRBD1. The junction had 5 bases not matched to a gene; V was cut back by 2 bases and J by 1 base. This CDR3 spans 16 amino acids. The germline gives CDR1 MGHRA, CDR2 YSYEKL. This CDR3 reads CASSQNPGQGNTEAFF. CDR3 nucleotides: TGCGCCAGCAGCCAAAACCCGGGACAGGGGAACACTGAAGCTTTCTTT.

The gene calls are TRBV10-3 and TRBJ2-7; 7 nucleotides match TRBD2. The CDR3 loop spans 13 amino acids. Trimming removed 7 bases from V and 6 bases from J; junction bases left unmatched: 9. Per germline, CDR1 ENHRY and CDR2 SYGVKD. CDR3 sequence reads: CAITPMASGEQYF. The CDR3 DNA follows: TGTGCCATCACGCCCATGGCTAGCGGCGAGCAGTACTTC.

Remarks on this clonotype: An end of the junction differs from the germline gene, which may be a read error. The V and J genes are TRBV11-1 and TRBJ2-1; tentatively, D is TRBD1 (5 bases). CDR3 size: 15 residues. Per germline, CDR1 SGHAT and CDR2 FQDESV (reference sequence). The chain's CDR3 is CASILSTGFYNEQFF. CDR3 coding DNA: TGTGCCAGCATCTTAAGCACAGGATTTTACAATGAGCAGTTCTTC.

The chain carries TRBV28 and TRBJ2-1; D remains unclear. Trimming shortened V by 6 bases and J by 10 bases, and 31 bases separated the two germline ends. The CDR3 spans 18 residues. Germline V CDR1 and CDR2: MDHEN, SYDVKM. The CDR3 region has the DNA TGTGCCAGCAGCTTTCCCCTGACTCAAACCTTAGAATCCTACGAGCAGTTCTTC. Translated: CASSFPLTQTLESYEQFF.

The chain is built from TRBV2 and TRBJ2-2; D ambiguous. Per germline, CDR1 SNHLY and CDR2 FYNNEI. This CDR3 has 13 amino acids. The V end was cut by 6 bases, the J end by 2 bases, with 7 bases between. CDR3: CASRTDNTGELFF. The CDR3 DNA follows: TGTGCCAGCAGGACCGATAACACCGGGGAGCTGTTTTTT.

As to this clonotype: A read error is possible here, since a much larger clone lies one base away. This chain joins TRBV27 and TRBJ2-1; D is perhaps TRBD2 (5 bases). Trimming removed 0 bases at V and 5 bases at J, with 17 bases between. Looked up from germline, CDR1 is MNHEY and CDR2 is SMNVEV (reference sequence). The CDR3 runs 17 residues. This CDR3 reads CASSLSHGIASNNEQFF. CDR3 nucleotides: TGTGCCAGCAGTTTATCCCACGGGATAGCCAGTAACAATGAGCAGTTCTTC.

This clonotype was counted only a few times. The chain recombines TRBV14 with TRBJ1-1; D is unclear. CDR3 length: 15 residues. In germline, CDR1 is SGHDN, CDR2 FVKESK. Trimming stripped 1 base from V and 4 bases from J, with 13 bases between. CDR3 nucleotide sequence: TGTGCCAGCAGCCAAGTTGGTGGGCACGGCACTGAAGCTTTCTTT. Its protein product is CASSQVGGHGTEAFF.

On this clonotype: A single base separates this from a much larger clone, so it may be a read error. The genes are TRBV27 and TRBJ2-3; the D call may be TRBD1 or TRBD2 (5 bases each). V was trimmed by 5 bases and J by 8 bases, leaving 20 bases between them. Germline CDR1 MNHEY, CDR2 SMNVEV (reference sequence). This CDR3 has 15 amino acids. The CDR3 coding sequence is TGTGCCAGCAGTGAATATGAGGGGACGATAAGTACGCAGTATTTT. Translation gives CASSEYEGTISTQYF.

This clonotype has just one count. This chain connects TRBV19 to TRBJ2-3; 9 bases align to TRBD2. This CDR3 has 16 amino acids. V shed 7 bases and J 2 bases; nucleotides not matched to a gene: 10. The germline V gene has CDR1 LNHDA and CDR2 SQIVND (reference sequence). The CDR3 DNA sequence: TGTGCCAGTATGGGATTGGCGGGAGGGGCCACAGATACGCAGTATTTT. Translation gives CASMGLAGGATDTQYF.

With regard to this clonotype: This clone may be a read error of a much larger clone one base away. This chain uses TRBV15 with TRBJ2-1; D uncertain. The CDR3 covers 13 residues. CDR1 is LNHNV and CDR2 is YYDKDF in the germline V gene (reference sequence). The CDR3 DNA follows: TGTGCCACCAGCAGATCCACTTACAATGAGAAGTTCTTC. Its protein is CATSRSTYNEKFF. Based on the CDR3 plus reference TRBV15 and TRBJ2-1, the full variable domain is DAMVIQNPRYQVTQFGKPVTLSCSQTLNHNVMYWYQQKSSQAPKLLFHYYDKDFNNEADTPDNFQSRRPNTSFCFLDIRSPGLGDTAMYLCATSRSTYNEKFFGPGTRLTVL.

In its sample, this clonotype was seen once. The chain joins TRBV7-2 to TRBJ1-2, with D possibly TRBD1 on 5 matching bases. The CDR3 extends over 14 amino acids. Per germline, CDR1 SGHTA and CDR2 FQGNSA. Trimming took 3 bases from V and 5 from J, leaving 13 bases between them. CDR3 in amino acids: CASSFWDASYGYTF. CDR3 bases: TGTGCCAGCAGCTTTTGGGACGCATCATATGGCTACACCTTC. The whole variable domain, remainder taken from reference TRBV7-2 and TRBJ1-2, is GAGVSQSPSNKVTEKGKDVELRCDPISGHTALYWYRQSLGQGLEFLIYFQGNSAPDKSGLPSDRFSAERTGGSVSTLTIQRTQQEDSAVYLCASSFWDASYGYTFGSGTRLTVV.

This clonotype was counted only a few times. The chain carries TRBV28 and TRBJ1-1, with D possibly matching TRBD1 (5 bases). This CDR3 has 15 residues. V was pared by 6 bases and J by 1 base, with 15 bases between. The germline V gene has CDR1 MDHEN and CDR2 SYDVKM. The CDR3 loop reads CASSAPAQGNTEAFF. The CDR3 nucleotides are TGTGCCAGCAGCGCTCCGGCCCAGGGGAACACTGAAGCTTTCTTT.